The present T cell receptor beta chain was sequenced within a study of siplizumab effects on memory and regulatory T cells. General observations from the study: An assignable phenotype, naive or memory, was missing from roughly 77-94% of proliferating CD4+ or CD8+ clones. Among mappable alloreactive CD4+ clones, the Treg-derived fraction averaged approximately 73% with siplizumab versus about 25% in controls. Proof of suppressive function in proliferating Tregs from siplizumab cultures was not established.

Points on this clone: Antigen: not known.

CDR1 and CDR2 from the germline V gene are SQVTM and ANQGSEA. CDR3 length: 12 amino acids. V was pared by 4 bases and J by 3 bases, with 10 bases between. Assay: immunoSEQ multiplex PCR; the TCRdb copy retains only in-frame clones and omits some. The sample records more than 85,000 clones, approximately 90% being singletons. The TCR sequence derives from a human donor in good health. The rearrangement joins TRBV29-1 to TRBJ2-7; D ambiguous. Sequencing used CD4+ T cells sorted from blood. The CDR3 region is CSVVGLGYEQYF. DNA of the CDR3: TGCAGCGTTGTCGGCCTGGGCTACGAGCAGTACTTC.